This TCR beta chain was captured in a study of T cell responses to AZD1222 COVID-19 vaccine. Study-wide points: Most donors were white British, females outnumbered males, and clonal diversity was possibly underestimated. Repertoires were obtained solely post-peak T cell response. Baseline serostatus was positive in only 5 to 7 AZD1222 recipients. Two AZD1222 administrations were followed by greater Spike-specific TCR breadth and depth.

The CDR3 consists of 16 residues. With 5 bases clipped from V and 2 bases from J, the junction kept 8 bases outside the gene matches. CDR1 SEHNR and CDR2 FQNEAQ come from the germline V gene (reference sequence). Notes on this clone: Its antigen is currently unknown.

Only in-frame clones appear in the TCRdb table, and some are missing; sequencing was by immunoSEQ multiplex PCR. The sample records approximately 110,000 clones, roughly 89% being singletons. This receptor was taken from an adult in good health. The rearrangement links TRBV7-9 to TRBJ1-3; 8 bases map to TRBD1. The sequenced sample was peripheral blood, obtained on day 0 of AZD1222 vaccination. CDR3 bases: TGTGCCAGCAGCCCTCGGACAGGGTGGACTGGAAACACCATATATTTT. Translating it yields CASSPRTGWTGNTIYF.